The 10 T cell receptor beta chains presented below share a single source sample, sequenced in a study of T cell repertoires in cytomegalovirus infection. For these TCRs, the target antigens are not known. TCRdb fed the reads into MiXCR, producing one record per CDR3 protein. This sample has about half a million distinct CDR3 sequences, with roughly a third found just once. Sequencing was performed on cultured PBMCs, taken from culture after CMV antigen stimulation. Receptor source: a human donor in good health (CMV status not recorded). Some clones in this sample may be carry-over from other donors' samples.

This clonotype showed up just a few times. The chain links TRBV5-6 to TRBJ1-5; D perhaps matches TRBD1 (6 bases). Trimming cost V 3 bases and J 4 bases, with 11 bases left between them. Germline-derived CDR1 and CDR2 are SGHDT and YYEEEE. CDR3 length equals 14 residues. The chain's CDR3 is CASSSGGLNQPQHF. The CDR3 DNA sequence: TGTGCCAGCAGCTCCGGGGGCCTTAATCAGCCCCAGCATTTT. The whole variable domain, filled in from reference TRBV5-6 and TRBJ1-5, reads DAGVTQSPTHLIKTRGQQVTLRCSPKSGHDTVSWYQQALGQGPQFIFQYYEEEERQRGNFPDRFSGHQFPNYSSELNVNALLLGDSALYLCASSSGGLNQPQHFGDGTRLSIL.

This clonotype was picked up one time. The chain joins TRBV2 to TRBJ1-4; D not resolved. CDR1 and CDR2 (germline): SNHLY, FYNNEI. The CDR3 has 15 amino acids. Trimming cost V 2 bases and J 7 bases, with 14 bases left between them. CDR3 sequence: CASSELREIGEKLFF. The CDR3 nucleotides are TGTGCCAGCAGTGAATTACGCGAAATAGGTGAAAAACTGTTTTTT.

In this sample, this clonotype turned up once. V and J are TRBV19 and TRBJ1-5, with D tentatively TRBD1 (6 bases). This CDR3 region has 16 residues. Germline V gene sequence: CDR1 LNHDA, CDR2 SQIVND (reference sequence). V lost 3 bases, J lost 9 bases, and 21 bases lay in between. The CDR3 DNA is TGTGCCAGTAGTATTGAGGGGGTAGGAGCCCATCGGCCCCAGCATTTT. Protein sequence: CASSIEGVGAHRPQHF.

This clonotype was found a few times. The CDR3 spells CASSMRDPETQYF. For the CDR3, the DNA is TGTGCCAGTAGTATGAGAGACCCAGAGACCCAGTACTTC. V and J are TRBV19 and TRBJ2-5; D is unclear. Trimming shortened V by 3 bases and J by 4 bases, and 9 bases separated the two germline ends. The germline CDR1 and CDR2 sequences are LNHDA and SQIVND (reference sequence). This CDR3 is built from 13 residues.

The chain carries TRBV7-6 and TRBJ2-2; D could derive from TRBD1 or TRBD2 (5 bases each). Germline CDR1 reads SGHVS; CDR2 reads FNYEAQ. This CDR3 contains 11 residues. Here the CDR3 DNA reads TGTGCGGTCGGGGACCTCGCGCAGCTGTTTTTT. Translation: CAVGDLAQLFF.

The sample holds a few counts of this clonotype. J is TRBJ1-5 and V is TRBV6-5, with 7 nucleotides matching TRBD1. Per the germline V gene, CDR1 is MNHEY and CDR2 is SVGAGI. Trimming cost V 6 bases and J 3 bases; bases outside gene matches: 5. The CDR3 has 14 residues. CDR3 bases: TGTGCCAGCAGGGGAGGGACAGACAATCAGCCCCAGCATTTT. Translated: CASRGGTDNQPQHF.

The V and J genes are TRBV6-2 or TRBV6-3 and TRBJ2-7, with 7 positions matching TRBD1. The CDR3 spans 14 residues. Germline CDR1 reads MNHEY; CDR2 reads SVGEGT. V shed 6 bases and J 6 bases; nucleotides not matched to a gene: 11. The CDR3 protein is CASSRGQAPVEQYV. For the CDR3, the DNA is TGTGCCAGCAGCCGAGGACAGGCCCCTGTCGAGCAGTACGTC.

On this clonotype itself: Its ends do not fully match the called genes, so a read error is possible. V gene TRBV19 combines with J gene TRBJ1-2; TRBD1 aligns across 10 bases. The CDR3 has 15 amino acids. Germline CDR1 is LNHDA and CDR2 is SQIVND (reference sequence). The CDR3 region is CASSPRTGGNDGYTF. The CDR3 DNA sequence: TGTGCCAGTAGTCCCCGGACAGGGGGTAACGATGGCTACACCTTC.

This clonotype was picked up a small number of times. This chain uses TRBV7-2 with TRBJ2-7, with D tentatively TRBD2 (6 bases). The CDR3 runs 14 residues. CDR1 is SGHTA, CDR2 FQGNSA, per germline. Trimming pared 0 bases from V and 1 base from J, leaving 7 bases between. The CDR3 DNA reads as TGTGCCAGCAGCTTAGCTAGCGGATCCTACGAGCAGTACGTC. This gives the protein CASSLASGSYEQYV.

The chain links TRBV7-2 to TRBJ1-6; 7 bases match TRBD1. The germline V gene encodes CDR1 SGHTA and CDR2 FQGNSA. This CDR3 is built from 15 residues. V lost 1 base to trimming and J lost 7 bases; unmatched junction nucleotides: 4. CDR3: CASSLGDRENSPLHF. The DNA of the CDR3 is TGTGCCAGCAGCTTAGGCGACAGGGAGAATTCACCCCTCCACTTT.